These 23 T cell receptor beta chains were sequenced from one sample in a study of cytomegalovirus exposure and HLA in healthy donors. Use of 60 Vbeta and 13 Jbeta primers characterized the PCR. Using immunoSEQ multiplex PCR, the repertoire was profiled, and TCRdb retains in-frame clones only, with some absent. The table includes fewer than 70,000 clones, about four fifths detected once. The sample consisted of PBMCs. The source is a man aged 35 to 55 in good health and CMV-seronegative.

On this clone: Other DNA sequences in the sample encode the same CDR3. J is TRBJ1-1 and V is TRBV6-6, with TRBD1 matching 7 bases. From germline, CDR1 is MNHNY and CDR2 SVGAGI (reference sequence). V was clipped by 2 bases and J by 4 bases; unmatched bases: 1. The CDR3 extends over 13 amino acids. The CDR3 protein is CASSYQGGTEAFF. CDR3 in DNA: TGTGCCAGCAGTTACCAGGGGGGCACTGAAGCTTTCTTT.

This clone was recorded only once. This chain joins TRBV6-5 and TRBJ1-1, with 9 bases fitting TRBD1. V was pared by 6 bases and J by 1 base, with 3 bases of the junction left unmatched. Germline V gene lookup returns CDR1 MNHEY and CDR2 SVGAGI. The CDR3 has 14 residues. CDR3 nucleotides: TGTGCCAGCAGCTACAGGGGGCCGAACACTGAAGCTTTCTTT. It specifies CASSYRGPNTEAFF.

The chain has TRBV10-3 and TRBJ1-1, with 8 positions matching TRBD1. V lost 3 bases and J lost 11; bases outside the gene matches: 5. Germline V gene sequence: CDR1 ENHRY, CDR2 SYGVKD. The CDR3 is made up of 12 amino acids. The CDR3 DNA reads as TGTGCCATCAGTGACAGGGGGCTGGGGGCTTTCTTT. This sequence encodes CAISDRGLGAFF.

This clone is a singleton in its sample. The CDR3 DNA follows: TGTGCCAGCAGCCAAGGGAGGACTAGCGGCTACAATGAGCAGTTCTTC. The encoded protein is CASSQGRTSGYNEQFF. The J gene is TRBJ2-1, the V gene TRBV4-2; 10 nucleotides line up with TRBD2. The CDR3 loop spans 16 amino acids. CDR1 is LGHNA and CDR2 is YNFKEQ in the germline V gene. The V segment lost 1 base and the J segment 3 bases; nucleotides outside the gene matches: 3.

The chain uses TRBV27 and TRBJ1-6, with a possible D match to TRBD1 (5 bases). The CDR3 is made up of 18 amino acids. V lost 1 base, J lost 2 bases, and 15 bases lay in between. Germline assignment: CDR1 MNHEY and CDR2 SMNVEV (reference sequence). The CDR3 sequence is CASSLYSGGGTYNSPLHF. CDR3 DNA sequence: TGTGCCAGCAGTTTATATTCCGGGGGGGGAACCTATAATTCACCCCTCCACTTT.

V usage is TRBV27 and J usage is TRBJ1-6; D gene ambiguous. The CDR3 extends over 15 amino acids. V lost 6 bases and J 8 bases, leaving 17 bases between the germline ends. CDR1 is MNHEY and CDR2 is SMNVEV in the germline V gene (reference sequence). The CDR3 DNA follows: TGTGCCAGCAGCCGGACGGGCTGGAGGGATTCACCCCTCCACTTT. Translating gives CASSRTGWRDSPLHF.

This chain connects TRBV27 to TRBJ2-7, with a possible D match to TRBD1 (5 bases). Germline values: CDR1 MNHEY, CDR2 SMNVEV (reference sequence). The CDR3 covers 14 residues. The V and J ends lost 3 bases and 0 bases respectively, with 9 bases between them. This CDR3 is CASSFHRSSYEQYF. DNA for the CDR3: TGTGCCAGCAGTTTTCACAGGAGCTCCTACGAGCAGTACTTC.

This clone was counted once. The rearrangement uses TRBV5-1 and TRBJ1-2; a possible D gene is TRBD1 (6 bases). Trimming shortened V by 4 bases and J by 11 bases, and 15 bases separated the two germline ends. From germline, CDR1 is SGHRS and CDR2 YFSETQ. The CDR3 has 12 amino acids. DNA of the CDR3: TGCGCCAGCAGCGGGGACATACAAAGGTACACCTTC. This codes for CASSGDIQRYTF. The whole variable domain, remainder taken from reference TRBV5-1 and TRBJ1-2, is KAGVTQTPRYLIKTRGQQVTLSCSPISGHRSVSWYQQTPGQGLQFLFEYFSETQRNKGNFPGRFSGRQFSNSRSEMNVSTLELGDSALYLCASSGDIQRYTFGSGTRLTVV.

This rearrangement joins TRBV5-1 to TRBJ1-4; D is possibly TRBD1 (6 bases). V lost 7 bases, J lost 0 bases, and 10 bases lay in between. The CDR3 contains 14 residues. CDR1 and CDR2 (germline): SGHRS, YFSETQ. The CDR3 protein is CASSQGTTNEKLFF. The CDR3 DNA reads as TGCGCCAGCTCGCAGGGGACAACTAATGAAAAACTGTTTTTT.

The chain uses TRBV12-5 and TRBJ2-4, with 7 bases aligning to TRBD1. After removal of 1 base from V and 6 bases from J, the junction contained 9 bases not matched to a gene. The CDR3 spans 16 residues. Germline V gene lookup returns CDR1 LGHNT and CDR2 FRNRAP. Here the CDR3 reads CASGLEETGWGNIQYF. CDR3 sequence (DNA): TGTGCTAGTGGTTTGGAAGAGACAGGGTGGGGAAACATTCAGTACTTC.

V gene TRBV6-1 combines with J gene TRBJ2-7; perhaps TRBD1 as D (6 bases). The CDR3 contains 15 residues. The V end was cut by 9 bases, the J end by 3 bases, with 21 bases between. Germline CDR1 is MNHNS and CDR2 is SASEGT. The CDR3 nucleotides read TGTGCCAGTCGGGACACCCCCGATCGGGTCTACGAGCAGTACGTC. Translated, it gives CASRDTPDRVYEQYV.

V gene TRBV4-3 combines with J gene TRBJ2-1, with 9 bases lining up with TRBD1. Germline-derived CDR1 and CDR2 are LGHNA and YSLEER. The CDR3 contains 18 residues. V lost 0 bases and J lost 5; bases outside the gene matches: 11. The CDR3 here is CASSQESPGTGLNNEQFF. The DNA for the CDR3 is TGCGCCAGCAGCCAAGAAAGTCCCGGGACAGGGCTAAACAATGAGCAGTTCTTC.

In DNA, the CDR3 is TGTGCCAGCAGCCCGTCGGACTTTAACTATGGCTACACCTTC. Its translation is CASSPSDFNYGYTF. The J gene is TRBJ1-2, the V gene TRBV7-9; the D is unclear. The CDR3 contains 14 residues. Germline V CDR1 and CDR2: SEHNR, FQNEAQ (reference sequence). Trimming removed 5 bases from V and 1 base from J, with 11 bases in between.

CDR3 loop: CASSLTGFTEAFF. CDR3 sequence (DNA): TGTGCCAGCAGTCTGACAGGGTTCACTGAAGCTTTCTTT. The chain carries TRBV27 and TRBJ1-1; 7 bases line up with TRBD1. Germline CDR1 and CDR2: MNHEY and SMNVEV (reference sequence). This CDR3 is 13 amino acids long. V shed 5 bases and J 4 bases; nucleotides not matched to a gene: 4.

V is TRBV5-1 and J is TRBJ2-2, with D unclear. Trimming pared 2 bases from V and 1 base from J, leaving 6 bases between. Germline V lookup: CDR1 SGHRS, CDR2 YFSETQ. This CDR3 contains 14 residues. CDR3 DNA: TGCGCCAGCAGCTTCGGTAGGAACACCGGGGAGCTGTTTTTT. As protein: CASSFGRNTGELFF.

This rearrangement joins TRBV19 to TRBJ1-2; 9 nucleotides match TRBD1. Trimming removed 7 bases from V and 7 bases from J; junction bases left unmatched: 7. This CDR3 contains 13 residues. Germline CDR1 and CDR2: LNHDA and SQIVND (reference sequence). CDR3 DNA: TGTGCCAGTACCCGGGACAGGGCCGCTGGCTACACCTTC. It encodes CASTRDRAAGYTF.

The chain couples TRBV5-1 to TRBJ2-1; 9 bases are shared with TRBD2. The CDR3 is 16 amino acids. CDR1 SGHRS and CDR2 YFSETQ come from the germline V gene. Trimming took 0 bases from V and 7 from J; bases not matched to a gene: 8. CDR3 bases: TGCGCCAGCAGCTTGGTTGGGCGGGGGGGAATAAATGAGCAGTTCTTC. This sequence encodes CASSLVGRGGINEQFF. Full variable domain (missing parts from reference TRBV5-1 and TRBJ2-1): KAGVTQTPRYLIKTRGQQVTLSCSPISGHRSVSWYQQTPGQGLQFLFEYFSETQRNKGNFPGRFSGRQFSNSRSEMNVSTLELGDSALYLCASSLVGRGGINEQFFGPGTRLTVL.

This chain connects TRBV11-3 to TRBJ2-7; TRBD1 matches 9 bases. After removal of 5 bases from V and 2 bases from J, the junction contained 16 bases not matched to a gene. The CDR3 has 18 residues. The V gene's germline CDR1 is SGHNT and CDR2 YENEEA. In nucleotides, the CDR3 is TGTGCCAGCAGCCCTATCACGACCCTGACAGGGGGACCCTACGAGCAGTACTTC. Amino acid sequence: CASSPITTLTGGPYEQYF.

The rearrangement uses TRBV25-1 and TRBJ1-6, with a tentative D call TRBD1 (5 bases). Trimming cost V 3 bases and J 7 bases, with 13 bases left between them. The CDR3 consists of 15 residues. Germline loops: CDR1 MGHDK, CDR2 SYGVNS. CDR3 sequence: CASSDPRGPNSPLHF. For the CDR3, the DNA is TGTGCCAGCAGTGACCCGCGGGGCCCGAATTCACCCCTCCACTTT.

This sequence joins TRBV7-9 and TRBJ1-5; no definite D call. This CDR3 region has 16 residues. The germline V gene has CDR1 SEHNR and CDR2 FQNEAQ (reference sequence). V lost 1 base and J lost 5, with 15 bases in between. CDR3 coding DNA: TGTGCCAGCAGCTTAGACGGGCGCGGGGTAGATCAGCCCCAGCATTTT. This sequence encodes CASSLDGRGVDQPQHF.

This clone was seen once. The chain carries TRBV4-2 and TRBJ2-1; D not certain. The CDR3 spans 13 residues. Germline V lookup: CDR1 LGHNA, CDR2 YNFKEQ. Trimming cost V 1 base and J 4 bases, with 5 bases left between them. CDR3 nucleotide sequence: TGTGCCAGCAGCCAAGCCCTGTACAATGAGCAGTTCTTC. It translates to CASSQALYNEQFF.

The rearrangement uses TRBV4-3 and TRBJ2-2, with 8 bases aligning to TRBD2. The J segment lost 3 bases and the V segment lost 3 bases, leaving 6 bases of the junction unmatched. This CDR3 has 16 residues. Germline assignment: CDR1 LGHNA and CDR2 YSLEER. The CDR3 sequence is CASSQRGREDTGELFF. The CDR3 bases are TGCGCCAGCAGCCAGCGGGGGCGGGAGGACACCGGGGAGCTGTTTTTT.

The gene calls are TRBV19 and TRBJ1-5; D is possibly TRBD1 (6 bases). The germline V and J ends were trimmed by 4 bases and 2 bases, with 12 bases remaining between them. Germline V gene data show CDR1 as LNHDA and CDR2 as SQIVND (reference sequence). This CDR3 spans 15 amino acids. The CDR3 reads CASSKPGDRNQPQHF. The DNA for the CDR3 is TGTGCCAGTAGTAAACCAGGGGATCGCAATCAGCCCCAGCATTTT.